The 13 T cell receptor beta chains reported below all come from one sample, sequenced in a study of OX40 agonist ivuxolimab in advanced cancers. Libraries were prepared by immunoSEQ multiplex PCR; TCRdb keeps only in-frame clonotypes and omits some of them. Here the sample spans approximately 49,000 clones, 85% being singletons. Here the sequenced sample was CD4+ or CD8+ T cells sorted from blood, taken in a trial of the OX40 agonist ivuxolimab. The receptors come from an adult with an advanced solid tumor such as melanoma, head and neck, liver or kidney cancer.

The chain has TRBV11-2 and TRBJ2-7, with 10 bases aligning to TRBD1. With 5 bases clipped from V and 0 bases from J, the junction kept 4 bases outside the gene matches. CDR3 length: 15 residues. The V gene's germline CDR1 is SGHAT and CDR2 FQNNGV. The CDR3: CASSSRDRGSYEQYV. As DNA, the CDR3 is TGTGCCAGCAGCAGCCGGGACAGGGGCTCCTACGAGCAGTACGTC.

The chain uses TRBV20-1 and TRBJ2-7; D gene uncertain. The CDR3 contains 11 residues. Germline assignment: CDR1 DFQATT and CDR2 SNEGSKA (reference sequence). V dropped 3 bases and J dropped 5 bases, with 8 bases sitting between them. CDR3 in DNA: TGCAGTGCTAGTGTGGGTGACGAGCAGTACTTC. Translating it yields CSASVGDEQYF.

The chain uses TRBV27 and TRBJ2-5, with 11 bases matching TRBD2. CDR3 length: 15 amino acids. V lost 3 bases, J lost 5 bases, and 5 bases stayed unmatched. CDR1 MNHEY and CDR2 SMNVEV come from the germline V gene (reference sequence). The CDR3 spells CASSFSGGAGETQYF. The CDR3 nucleotides are TGTGCCAGCAGTTTTAGCGGGGGGGCCGGTGAGACCCAGTACTTC.

The chain is built from TRBV2 and TRBJ1-1; no clear D. V shed 4 bases and J shed 5 bases, with 14 bases lying between them. The length of the CDR3 is 14 residues. Germline loops: CDR1 SNHLY, CDR2 FYNNEI. DNA for the CDR3: TGTGCCAGCAGTGTCGCTTGGGAGAATACTGAAGCTTTCTTT. Protein product: CASSVAWENTEAFF.

The chain combines TRBV13 with TRBJ1-2; D uncertain. The V gene's germline CDR1 is PRHDT and CDR2 FYEKMQ (reference sequence). This CDR3 region has 16 residues. V lost 2 bases to trimming and J lost 8 bases, with 21 bases between them. The CDR3 reads CASSLMLDGGDEGYTF. In DNA, the CDR3 is TGTGCCAGCAGCTTAATGTTAGACGGAGGTGATGAGGGCTACACCTTC. Filled out from reference TRBV13 and TRBJ1-2, the complete variable domain reads AAGVIQSPRHLIKEKRETATLKCYPIPRHDTVYWYQQGPGQDPQFLISFYEKMQSDKGSIPDRFSAQQFSDYHSELNMSSLELGDSALYFCASSLMLDGGDEGYTFGSGTRLTVV.

The chain couples TRBV4-3 to TRBJ2-1, with D possibly TRBD2 on 6 matching bases. The CDR3 is 16 residues long. With 3 bases removed from V and 4 bases from J, the gap between germline ends came to 16 bases. Germline CDR1 and CDR2: LGHNA and YSLEER. CDR3 protein: CASSHRGRGPYNEQFF. The CDR3 DNA is TGCGCCAGCAGCCACCGAGGGCGGGGCCCTTACAATGAGCAGTTCTTC.

The chain links TRBV11-2 to TRBJ1-1; 9 nucleotides line up with TRBD1. The trim removed 3 bases at V and 7 bases at J, leaving 9 bases unmatched. Per the germline V gene, CDR1 is SGHAT and CDR2 is FQNNGV. CDR3 length: 15 amino acids. The CDR3 DNA follows: TGTGCCAGCAGCTTTTGGGGAACAGGGGGCTTTGAAGCTTTCTTT. It codes for CASSFWGTGGFEAFF.

The V and J genes are TRBV28 and TRBJ1-1; possibly TRBD1 for D (5 bases). The ends were cut back, 4 bases at V and 8 bases at J, with 23 bases in the middle. Germline V gives CDR1 MDHEN, CDR2 SYDVKM. The CDR3 is made up of 16 amino acids. DNA of the CDR3: TGTGCCAGCAGTTGGGGCAGGAGATCGGGCCCCGGGGAAGCTTTCTTT. Translation: CASSWGRRSGPGEAFF.

The chain links TRBV28 to TRBJ2-3, with D unclear. The V and J ends lost 7 bases and 4 bases respectively, with 6 bases between them. This CDR3 has 11 amino acids. Germline V gene sequence: CDR1 MDHEN, CDR2 SYDVKM. As DNA, the CDR3 is TGTGCCAGCACCAGCGCAGATACGCAGTATTTT. This gives the protein CASTSADTQYF.

The gene calls are TRBV7-8 and TRBJ1-5; no reliable D call. Trimming removed 4 bases at V and 4 bases at J, with 11 bases between. Per germline, CDR1 SGHVS and CDR2 FQNEAQ. There are 14 residues in the CDR3. The CDR3 region has the DNA TGTGCCAGCAGCTCAACAGAGACTAATCAGCCCCAGCATTTT. Protein: CASSSTETNQPQHF. The full variable domain, in which reference TRBV7-8 and TRBJ1-5 provide the parts outside the CDR3, is GAGVSQSPRYKVAKRGQDVALRCDPISGHVSLFWYQQALGQGPEFLTYFQNEAQLDKSGLPSDRFFAERPEGSVSTLKIQRTQQEDSAVYLCASSSTETNQPQHFGDGTRLSIL.

This clone is medium-sized in the sample. The V gene is TRBV29-1, the J gene TRBJ2-7; tentative D call: TRBD1 (5 bases). The V end lost 4 bases, the J end lost 5 bases, and 12 bases lay between the germline ends. The CDR3 contains 12 residues. Germline V gene data show CDR1 as SQVTM and CDR2 as ANQGSEA. The CDR3 is CSVVLGQHEQYF. The CDR3 bases are TGCAGCGTTGTGCTGGGGCAACACGAGCAGTACTTC.

J is TRBJ2-7 and V is TRBV9; D is unclear. The ends were cut back, 0 bases at V and 6 bases at J, with 7 bases in the middle. Germline V lookup: CDR1 SGDLS, CDR2 YYNGEE. The CDR3 totals 12 residues. CDR3 residues: CASSVGVSEQYF. CDR3 nucleotide sequence: TGTGCCAGCAGCGTAGGTGTCAGCGAGCAGTACTTC.

This clone came up once. V is TRBV29-1 and J is TRBJ1-2, with 7 bases fitting TRBD1. The CDR3 sequence is 14 residues long. CDR1 and CDR2 (germline): SQVTM, ANQGSEA. V lost 5 bases to trimming and J lost 7 bases; unmatched junction nucleotides: 13. The CDR3 nucleotides read TGCAGCGTTAAGACAGGGCCCCCCACAGGTGGCTACACCTTC. It specifies CSVKTGPPTGGYTF.